This T cell receptor beta chain was captured in a study of CD4 T cells in relation to SARS-CoV-2 and coronaviruses. As regards this clone: Its antigen remains unknown.

Assay: immunoSEQ multiplex PCR; the TCRdb copy retains only in-frame clones and omits some. The repertoire holds approximately 25,000 clones, with roughly 80% as singletons. From germline, CDR1 is SGHRS and CDR2 YFSETQ. CDR3 length equals 15 residues. Trimming stripped 0 bases from V and 0 bases from J, with 10 bases between. Before the COVID-19 pandemic, during about 2010-2019, CD4+ T cells were taken from unexposed donors. The cells were cultured for approximately ten days before CD4+ T cells were isolated. V gene TRBV5-1 combines with J gene TRBJ2-7; TRBD1 is a possible D gene (6 bases). The source material was CD4+ T cells from PBMCs, cultured in vitro. This clonotype was sampled from a human donor in good health. Here the CDR3 DNA reads TGCGCCAGCAGCTTGGGGGGACATCCCTCCTACGAGCAGTACTTC. Its translation is CASSLGGHPSYEQYF.